This T cell receptor (beta chain) was obtained from a study of blood T cell repertoires in COVID-19. The CDR3 totals 16 residues. Trimming took off 5 bases at V and 2 bases at J, with 19 bases between the two ends. Germline CDR1 is MDHEN and CDR2 is SYDVKM. TCRdb's copy holds only in-frame clones and misses some; the assay was immunoSEQ multiplex PCR. The sample holds some 120,000 clones, around nine tenths seen once. The chain carries TRBV28 and TRBJ2-7, with a tentative D call TRBD1 (6 bases). The TCR sequence derives from a woman aged 45-65 years with active or convalescent COVID-19. The sample consisted of peripheral blood. CDR3 region: CASSTTWDTDTYEQYF. CDR3 sequence (DNA): TGTGCCAGCAGTACCACTTGGGACACCGACACCTACGAGCAGTACTTC.